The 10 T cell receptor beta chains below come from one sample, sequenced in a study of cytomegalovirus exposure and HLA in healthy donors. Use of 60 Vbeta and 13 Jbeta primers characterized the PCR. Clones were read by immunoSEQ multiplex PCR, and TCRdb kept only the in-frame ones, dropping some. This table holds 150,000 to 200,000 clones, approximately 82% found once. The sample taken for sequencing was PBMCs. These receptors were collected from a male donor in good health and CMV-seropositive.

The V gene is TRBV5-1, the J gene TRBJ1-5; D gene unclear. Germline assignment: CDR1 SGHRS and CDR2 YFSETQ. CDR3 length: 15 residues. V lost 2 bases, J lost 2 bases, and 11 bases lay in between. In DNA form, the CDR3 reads TGCGCCAGCAGCTTTGGAGGAGAGCGCAATCAGCCCCAGCATTTT. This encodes CASSFGGERNQPQHF.

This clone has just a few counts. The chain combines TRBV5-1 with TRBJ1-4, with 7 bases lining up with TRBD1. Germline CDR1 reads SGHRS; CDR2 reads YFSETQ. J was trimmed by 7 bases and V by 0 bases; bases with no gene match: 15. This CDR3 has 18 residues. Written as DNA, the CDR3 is TGCGCCAGCAGCTTGGGGGGCAGGGGGAGATCCCCTCGTGAAAAACTGTTTTTT. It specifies CASSLGGRGRSPREKLFF.

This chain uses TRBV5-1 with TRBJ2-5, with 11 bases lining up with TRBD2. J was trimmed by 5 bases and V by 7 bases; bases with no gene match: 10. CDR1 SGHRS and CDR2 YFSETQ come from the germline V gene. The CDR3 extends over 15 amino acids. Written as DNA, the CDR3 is TGCGCCAGCGGACTCGGGACTAGCGGCGGGGAGACCCAGTACTTC. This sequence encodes CASGLGTSGGETQYF.

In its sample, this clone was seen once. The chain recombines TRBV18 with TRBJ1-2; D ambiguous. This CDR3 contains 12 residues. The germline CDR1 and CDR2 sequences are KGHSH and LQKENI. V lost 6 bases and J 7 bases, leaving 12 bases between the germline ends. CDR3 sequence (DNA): TGTGCCAGCTCCCCGAGAGTTGGTGGCTACACCTTC. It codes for CASSPRVGGYTF. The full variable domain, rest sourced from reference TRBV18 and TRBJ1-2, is NAGVMQNPRHLVRRRGQEARLRCSPMKGHSHVYWYRQLPEEGLKFMVYLQKENIIDESGMPKERFSAEFPKEGPSILRIQQVVRGDSAAYFCASSPRVGGYTFGSGTRLTVV.

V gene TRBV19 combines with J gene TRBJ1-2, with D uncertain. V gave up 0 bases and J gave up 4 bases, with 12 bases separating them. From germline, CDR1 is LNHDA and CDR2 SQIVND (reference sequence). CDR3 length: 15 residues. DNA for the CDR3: TGTGCCAGTAGTATAGAAGTACGGGGAGCCTATGGCTACACCTTC. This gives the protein CASSIEVRGAYGYTF. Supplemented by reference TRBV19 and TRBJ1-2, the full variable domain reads DGGITQSPKYLFRKEGQNVTLSCEQNLNHDAMYWYRQDPGQGLRLIYYSQIVNDFQKGDIAEGYSVSREKKESFPLTVTSAQKNPTAFYLCASSIEVRGAYGYTFGSGTRLTVV.

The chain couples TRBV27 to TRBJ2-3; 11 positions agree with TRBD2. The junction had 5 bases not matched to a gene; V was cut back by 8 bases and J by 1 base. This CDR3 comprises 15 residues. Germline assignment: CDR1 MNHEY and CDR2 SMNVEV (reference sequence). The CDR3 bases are TGTGCCAGCGGTAAGGGACTAGCGGGCACAGATACGCAGTATTTT. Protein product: CASGKGLAGTDTQYF.

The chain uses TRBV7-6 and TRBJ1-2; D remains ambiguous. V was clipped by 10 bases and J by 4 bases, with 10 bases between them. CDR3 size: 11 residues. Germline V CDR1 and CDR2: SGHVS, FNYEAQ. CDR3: CATEQLYGYTF. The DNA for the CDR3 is TGTGCCACCGAGCAACTCTATGGCTACACCTTC.

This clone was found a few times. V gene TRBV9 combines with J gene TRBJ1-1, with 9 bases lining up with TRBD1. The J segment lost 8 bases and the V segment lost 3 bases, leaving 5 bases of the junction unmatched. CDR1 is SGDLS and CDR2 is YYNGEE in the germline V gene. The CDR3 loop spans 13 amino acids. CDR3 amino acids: CASSGNRGREAFF. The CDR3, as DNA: TGTGCCAGCAGCGGGAACAGGGGGCGAGAAGCTTTCTTT.

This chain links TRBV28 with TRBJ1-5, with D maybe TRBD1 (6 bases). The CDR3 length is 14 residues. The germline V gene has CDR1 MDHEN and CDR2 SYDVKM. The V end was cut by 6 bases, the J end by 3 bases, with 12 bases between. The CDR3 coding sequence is TGTGCCAGCAGAAGGGGGACGTACAATCAGCCCCAGCATTTT. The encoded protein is CASRRGTYNQPQHF.

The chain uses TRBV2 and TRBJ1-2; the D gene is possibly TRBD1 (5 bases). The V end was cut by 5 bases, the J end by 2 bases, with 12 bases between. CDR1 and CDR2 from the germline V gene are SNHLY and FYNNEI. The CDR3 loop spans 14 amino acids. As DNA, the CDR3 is TGTGCCAGCAGTCCCTATGGACAAAACTATGGCTACACCTTC. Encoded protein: CASSPYGQNYGYTF.